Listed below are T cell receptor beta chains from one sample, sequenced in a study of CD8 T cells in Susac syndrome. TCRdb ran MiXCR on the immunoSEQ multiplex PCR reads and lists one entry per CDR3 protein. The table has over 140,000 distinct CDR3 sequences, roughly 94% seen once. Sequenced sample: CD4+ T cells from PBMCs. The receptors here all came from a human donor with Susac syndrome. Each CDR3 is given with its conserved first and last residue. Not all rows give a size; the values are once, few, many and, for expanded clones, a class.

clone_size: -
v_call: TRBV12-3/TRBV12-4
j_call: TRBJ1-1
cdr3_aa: CASKGGQVNTEAFF

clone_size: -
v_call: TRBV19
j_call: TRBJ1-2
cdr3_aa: CASSRDYRGGYTF

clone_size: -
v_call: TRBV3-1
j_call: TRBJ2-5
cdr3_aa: CASRRRGQETQYF

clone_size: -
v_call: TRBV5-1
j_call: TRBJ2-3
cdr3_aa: CAAGRSTDTQYF

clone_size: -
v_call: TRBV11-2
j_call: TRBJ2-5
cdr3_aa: CASSTAPGGRKGETQYF

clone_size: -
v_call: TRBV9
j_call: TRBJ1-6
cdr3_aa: CASSVRGDSPLHF

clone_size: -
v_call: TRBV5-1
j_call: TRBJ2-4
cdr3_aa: CASSFRTGVLDIQYF

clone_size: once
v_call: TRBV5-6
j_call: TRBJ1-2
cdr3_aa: CASSLERGGGYTF

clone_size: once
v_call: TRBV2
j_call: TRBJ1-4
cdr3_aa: CASSERHNEKLFF

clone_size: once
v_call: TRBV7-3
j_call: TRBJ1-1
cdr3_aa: CASSAPGGGAFF

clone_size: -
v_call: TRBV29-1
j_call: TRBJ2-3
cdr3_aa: CSVERRLAGTTDTQYF

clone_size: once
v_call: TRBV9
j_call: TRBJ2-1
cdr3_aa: CASSVRTNGEQFF

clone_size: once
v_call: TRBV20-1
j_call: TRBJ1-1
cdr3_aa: CSAVGGPEAFF

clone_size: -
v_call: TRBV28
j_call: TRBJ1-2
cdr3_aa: CASSFVGQGLINYGYTF

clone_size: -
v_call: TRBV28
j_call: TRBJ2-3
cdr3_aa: CASSLSGLAGDTQYF

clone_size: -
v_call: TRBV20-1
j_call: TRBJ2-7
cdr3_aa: CSASFSEQYF

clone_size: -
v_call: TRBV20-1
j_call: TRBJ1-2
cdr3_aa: CSARGLDSNYGYTF

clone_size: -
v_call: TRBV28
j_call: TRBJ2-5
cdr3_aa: CACAQETQYF

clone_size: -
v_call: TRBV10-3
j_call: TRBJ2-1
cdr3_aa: CAISAAKSSYNEQFF

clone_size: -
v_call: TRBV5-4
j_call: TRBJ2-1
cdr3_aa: CASNPGTGGYNEQFF

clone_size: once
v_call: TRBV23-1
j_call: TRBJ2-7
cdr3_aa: CASGGHRDIPYEQYF

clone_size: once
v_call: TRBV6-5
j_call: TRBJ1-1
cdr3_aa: CASSGKDRMNTEAFF

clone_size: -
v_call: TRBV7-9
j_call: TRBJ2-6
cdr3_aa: CASSPGWSSGANVLTF

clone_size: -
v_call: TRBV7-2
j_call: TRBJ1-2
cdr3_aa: CASKLGFRGYTF

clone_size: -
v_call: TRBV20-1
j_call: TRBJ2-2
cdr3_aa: CSAGGSTHTGELFF

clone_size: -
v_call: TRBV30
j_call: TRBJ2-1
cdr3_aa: CAWDRDRGNNEQFF

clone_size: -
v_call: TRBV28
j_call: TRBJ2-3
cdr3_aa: CASSPTADTQYF

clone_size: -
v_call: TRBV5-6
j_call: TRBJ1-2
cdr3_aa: CASSKVDGYTF

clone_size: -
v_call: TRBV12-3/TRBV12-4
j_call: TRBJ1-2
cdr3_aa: CASERGASGYTF